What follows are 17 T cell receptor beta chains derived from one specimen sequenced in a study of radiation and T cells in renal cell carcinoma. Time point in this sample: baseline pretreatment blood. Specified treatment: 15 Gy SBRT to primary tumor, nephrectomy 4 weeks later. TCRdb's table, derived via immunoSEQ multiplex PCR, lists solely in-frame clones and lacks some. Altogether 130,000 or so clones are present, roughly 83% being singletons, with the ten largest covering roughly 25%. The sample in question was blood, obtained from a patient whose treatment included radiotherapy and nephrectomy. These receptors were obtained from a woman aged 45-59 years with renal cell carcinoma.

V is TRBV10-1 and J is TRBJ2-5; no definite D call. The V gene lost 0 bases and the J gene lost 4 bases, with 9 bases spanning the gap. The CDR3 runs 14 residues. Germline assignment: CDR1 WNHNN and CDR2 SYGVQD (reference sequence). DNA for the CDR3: TGCGCCAGCAGTGAGTCGGCCCGCGGAGAGACCCAGTACTTC. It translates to CASSESARGETQYF.

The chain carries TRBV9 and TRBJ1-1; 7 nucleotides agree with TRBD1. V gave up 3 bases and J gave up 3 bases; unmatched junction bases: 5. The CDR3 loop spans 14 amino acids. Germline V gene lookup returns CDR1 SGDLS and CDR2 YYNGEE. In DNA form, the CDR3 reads TGTGCCAGCAGCGCGGGGACAGAGGACACTGAAGCTTTCTTT. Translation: CASSAGTEDTEAFF. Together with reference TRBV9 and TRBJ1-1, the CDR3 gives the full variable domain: DSGVTQTPKHLITATGQRVTLRCSPRSGDLSVYWYQQSLDQGLQFLIQYYNGEERAKGNILERFSAQQFPDLHSELNLSSLELGDSALYFCASSAGTEDTEAFFGQGTRLTVV.

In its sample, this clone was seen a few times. CDR3 bases: TGTGCCAGCAGGCCGGGACAGAGTACCGGGGAGCTGTTTTTT. It encodes CASRPGQSTGELFF. The chain uses TRBV5-5 and TRBJ2-2; 7 bases align to TRBD1. CDR1 and CDR2 (germline): SGHKS, YYEKEE (reference sequence). V dropped 5 bases and J dropped 5; count of bases not matched to a gene: 6. This CDR3 comprises 14 residues.

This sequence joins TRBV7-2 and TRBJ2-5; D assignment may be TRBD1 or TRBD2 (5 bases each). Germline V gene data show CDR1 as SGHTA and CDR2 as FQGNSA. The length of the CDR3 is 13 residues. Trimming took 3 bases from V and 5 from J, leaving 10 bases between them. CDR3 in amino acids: CASSFTGRETQYF. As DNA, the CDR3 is TGTGCCAGCAGCTTTACGGGGCGGGAGACCCAGTACTTC. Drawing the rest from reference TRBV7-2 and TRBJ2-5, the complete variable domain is GAGVSQSPSNKVTEKGKDVELRCDPISGHTALYWYRQSLGQGLEFLIYFQGNSAPDKSGLPSDRFSAERTGGSVSTLTIQRTQQEDSAVYLCASSFTGRETQYFGPGTRLLVL.

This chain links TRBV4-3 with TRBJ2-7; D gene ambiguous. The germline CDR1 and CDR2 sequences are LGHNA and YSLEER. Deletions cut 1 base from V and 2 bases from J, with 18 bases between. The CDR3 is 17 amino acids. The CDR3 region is CASSQVLSAGPTYEQYF. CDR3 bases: TGCGCCAGCAGCCAAGTGTTGTCGGCAGGACCGACCTACGAGCAGTACTTC.

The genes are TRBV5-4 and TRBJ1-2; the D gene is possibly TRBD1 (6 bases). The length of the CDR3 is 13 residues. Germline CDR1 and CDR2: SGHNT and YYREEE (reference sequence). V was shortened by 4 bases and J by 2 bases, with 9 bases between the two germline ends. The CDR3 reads CASSTDRNYGYTF. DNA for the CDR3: TGTGCCAGCAGCACGGACAGAAACTATGGCTACACCTTC.

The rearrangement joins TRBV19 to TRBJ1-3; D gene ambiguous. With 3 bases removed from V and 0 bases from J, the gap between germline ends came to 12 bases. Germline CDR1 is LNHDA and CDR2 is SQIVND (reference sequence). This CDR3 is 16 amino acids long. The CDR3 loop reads CASSISHSSSGNTIYF. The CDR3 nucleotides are TGTGCCAGTAGTATCTCTCACAGCAGCTCTGGAAACACCATATATTTT. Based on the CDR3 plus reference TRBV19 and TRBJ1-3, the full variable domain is DGGITQSPKYLFRKEGQNVTLSCEQNLNHDAMYWYRQDPGQGLRLIYYSQIVNDFQKGDIAEGYSVSREKKESFPLTVTSAQKNPTAFYLCASSISHSSSGNTIYFGEGSWLTVV.

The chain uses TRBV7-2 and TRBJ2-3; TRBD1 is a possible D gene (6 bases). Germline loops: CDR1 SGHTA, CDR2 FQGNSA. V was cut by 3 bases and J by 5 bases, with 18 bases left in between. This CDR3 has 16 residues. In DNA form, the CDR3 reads TGTGCCAGCAGCTTTTCCCCCGTGGACAGAAGAGATACGCAGTATTTT. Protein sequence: CASSFSPVDRRDTQYF.

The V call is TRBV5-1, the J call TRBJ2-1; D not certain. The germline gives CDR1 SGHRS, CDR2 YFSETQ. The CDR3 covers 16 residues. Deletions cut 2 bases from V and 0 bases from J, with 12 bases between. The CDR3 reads CASSLELTSSYNEQFF. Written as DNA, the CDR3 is TGCGCCAGCAGCTTAGAACTCACGAGCTCCTACAATGAGCAGTTCTTC.

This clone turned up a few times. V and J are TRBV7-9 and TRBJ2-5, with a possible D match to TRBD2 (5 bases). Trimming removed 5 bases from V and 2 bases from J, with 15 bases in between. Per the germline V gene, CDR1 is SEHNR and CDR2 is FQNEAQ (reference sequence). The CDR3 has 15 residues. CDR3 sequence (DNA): TGTGCCAGCAGCGCCAAAGGAGGCAGACAAGAGACCCAGTACTTC. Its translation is CASSAKGGRQETQYF.

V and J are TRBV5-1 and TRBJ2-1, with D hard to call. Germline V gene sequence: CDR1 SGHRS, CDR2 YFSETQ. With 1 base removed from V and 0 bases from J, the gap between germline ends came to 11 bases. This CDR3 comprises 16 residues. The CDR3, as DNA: TGCGCCAGCAGCTTGAGGTTTGACGACTCCTACAATGAGCAGTTCTTC. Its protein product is CASSLRFDDSYNEQFF.

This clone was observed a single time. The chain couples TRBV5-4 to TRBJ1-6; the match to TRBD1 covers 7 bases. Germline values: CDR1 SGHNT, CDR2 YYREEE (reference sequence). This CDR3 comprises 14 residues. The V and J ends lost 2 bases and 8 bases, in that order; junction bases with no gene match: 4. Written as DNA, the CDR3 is TGTGCCAGCAGCTTACAGGGGCCGGATTCACCCCTCCACTTT. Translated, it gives CASSLQGPDSPLHF.

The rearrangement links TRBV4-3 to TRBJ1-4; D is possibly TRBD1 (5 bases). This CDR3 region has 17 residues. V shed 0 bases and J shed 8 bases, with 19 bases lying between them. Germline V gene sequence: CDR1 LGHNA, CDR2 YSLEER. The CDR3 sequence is CASSQDPPGQAQEKLFF. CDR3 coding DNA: TGCGCCAGCAGCCAAGATCCACCGGGGCAGGCCCAAGAAAAACTGTTTTTT.

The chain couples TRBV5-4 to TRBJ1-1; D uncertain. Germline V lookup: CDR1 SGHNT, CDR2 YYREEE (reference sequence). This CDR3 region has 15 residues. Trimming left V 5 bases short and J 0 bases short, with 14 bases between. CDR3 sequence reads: CASRLFGVLNTEAFF. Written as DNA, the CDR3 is TGTGCCAGCAGACTCTTCGGGGTGTTGAACACTGAAGCTTTCTTT.

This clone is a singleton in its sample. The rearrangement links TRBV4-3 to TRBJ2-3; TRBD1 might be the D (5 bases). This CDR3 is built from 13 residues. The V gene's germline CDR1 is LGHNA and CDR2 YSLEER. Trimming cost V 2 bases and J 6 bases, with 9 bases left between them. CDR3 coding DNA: TGCGCCAGCAGCCAATTAAAGGGGGATACGCAGTATTTT. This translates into CASSQLKGDTQYF.

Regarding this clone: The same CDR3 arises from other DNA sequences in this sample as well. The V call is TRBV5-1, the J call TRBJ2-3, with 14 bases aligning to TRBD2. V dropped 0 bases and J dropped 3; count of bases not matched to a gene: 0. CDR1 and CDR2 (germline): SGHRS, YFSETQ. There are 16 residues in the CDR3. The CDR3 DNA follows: TGCGCCAGCAGCTTGGGACTAGCGGGGGGGACAGATACGCAGTATTTT. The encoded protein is CASSLGLAGGTDTQYF.

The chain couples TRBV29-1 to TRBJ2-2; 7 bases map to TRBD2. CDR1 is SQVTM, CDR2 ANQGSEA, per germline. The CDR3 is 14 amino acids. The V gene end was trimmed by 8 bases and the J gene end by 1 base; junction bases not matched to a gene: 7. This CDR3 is CSSSGTQNTGELFF. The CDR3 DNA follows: TGCAGCTCAAGCGGGACCCAGAACACCGGGGAGCTGTTTTTT.